The rows below give T cell receptor beta chains drawn from one sample of a study of blood T cell repertoires in COVID-19. The assay was immunoSEQ multiplex PCR, and TCRdb's table has in-frame clones only and misses some. This table has 100,000 to 150,000 clones, around 76% appearing once. Sequences were obtained from peripheral blood. These receptors all come from a man in his sixties with acute or convalescent COVID-19. Both conserved end residues are part of each CDR3. Fields, in order: clone size, V gene, D gene, J gene, CDR3 protein, CDR3 DNA. The D gene is left open where the match is weak. Rows may omit the clone size; those that give it use once, few, many or a size class.

.	TRBV7-8	.	TRBJ1-1	CASSSRATRVNTEAFF	TGTGCCAGCAGCTCTAGGGCAACCAGGGTGAACACTGAAGCTTTCTTT
few	TRBV21-1	.	TRBJ1-1	CASDERGRDTEAFF	TGTGCCAGCGACGAAAGGGGTAGGGACACTGAAGCTTTCTTT
.	TRBV7-3	TRBD1	TRBJ1-1	CASSPDRAAEAFF	TGTGCCAGCAGCCCCGACAGGGCCGCGGAAGCTTTCTTT
.	TRBV9	.	TRBJ2-7	CASSADDRSYSYEQYF	TGTGCCAGCAGCGCAGATGACAGGTCATACTCCTACGAGCAGTACTTC
few	TRBV7-3	TRBD1	TRBJ2-7	CASSPRTGLEQYF	TGTGCCAGCAGCCCGAGGACAGGGCTCGAGCAGTACTTC
.	TRBV5-1	TRBD1	TRBJ2-2	CASSRSGQGFTGELFF	TGCGCCAGCAGTCGCTCAGGACAGGGATTTACCGGGGAGCTGTTTTTT
once	TRBV7-3	TRBD2	TRBJ2-1	CASSLERTSGRIYNEQFF	TGTGCCAGCAGCTTAGAGAGGACTAGCGGGAGAATCTACAATGAGCAGTTCTTC
.	TRBV18	TRBD2	TRBJ2-7	CASSRGLAGDEQYF	TGTGCCAGCTCACGGGGACTAGCGGGAGACGAGCAGTACTTC
.	TRBV12-3/TRBV12-4	.	TRBJ1-1	CASSLTGVTEAFF	TGTGCCAGCAGTCTGACAGGTGTCACTGAAGCTTTCTTT
.	TRBV7-2	.	TRBJ1-5	CASSLDSRNQPQHF	TGTGCCAGCAGCTTAGATTCTAGAAATCAGCCCCAGCATTTT
.	TRBV5-1	.	TRBJ1-1	CASSLFLNTEAFF	TGCGCCAGCAGCTTGTTCCTTAACACTGAAGCTTTCTTT
.	TRBV19	TRBD1	TRBJ1-5	CATSGTVNQPQHF	TGTGCCACCTCCGGGACAGTCAATCAGCCCCAGCATTTT
.	TRBV9	TRBD1	TRBJ1-1	CASSWDSNTEAFF	TGTGCCAGCAGCTGGGACAGTAACACTGAAGCTTTCTTT
few	TRBV5-8	TRBD1	TRBJ1-2	CASSWTGITYGYTF	TGTGCCAGCAGCTGGACAGGGATTACCTATGGCTACACCTTC
.	TRBV7-3	TRBD2	TRBJ2-1	CASSGTSGTSDEQFF	TGTGCCAGCAGTGGAACTAGCGGGACTTCGGATGAGCAGTTCTTC
.	TRBV7-9	TRBD2	TRBJ2-1	CASSLMGSGTNNEQFF	TGTGCCAGCAGCTTAATGGGTAGCGGGACCAACAATGAGCAGTTCTTC
.	TRBV5-1	.	TRBJ2-3	CASSSGKSTDTQYF	TGCGCCAGCAGCTCGGGGAAAAGCACAGATACGCAGTATTTT
.	TRBV5-4	TRBD2	TRBJ2-5	CASSSTSGTETQYF	TGTGCCAGCAGCTCGACTAGCGGGACTGAGACCCAGTACTTC
.	TRBV6-6	TRBD1	TRBJ1-1	CASTLGGQGGLRESFF	TGTGCCAGCACCCTAGGCGGACAGGGAGGGTTAAGGGAATCTTTCTTT
.	TRBV27	TRBD1	TRBJ2-7	CASSTLGQGVFYEQYF	TGTGCCAGCAGTACATTGGGACAGGGCGTCTTCTACGAGCAGTACTTC
.	TRBV28	.	TRBJ2-7	CASSLSIRRNYEQYF	TGTGCCAGCAGTCTGTCGATTCGGAGAAACTACGAGCAGTACTTC
.	TRBV6-5	.	TRBJ1-6	CASTQGNSPLHF	TGTGCCAGCACTCAGGGGAATTCACCCCTCCACTTT
.	TRBV7-9	.	TRBJ2-1	CASSLLGWLLDEQFF	TGTGCCAGCAGCTTACTAGGATGGTTATTGGATGAGCAGTTCTTC
.	TRBV5-6	.	TRBJ1-2	CASSPTPGANYGYTF	TGTGCCAGCAGCCCCACTCCGGGTGCTAACTATGGCTACACCTTC
.	TRBV29-1	TRBD2	TRBJ2-5	CSAVAGIRETQYF	TGCAGCGCAGTAGCGGGAATCCGAGAGACCCAGTACTTC
many	TRBV2	TRBD2	TRBJ2-1	CASLAGGPAYNEQFF	TGTGCCAGCCTAGCGGGGGGCCCTGCCTACAATGAGCAGTTCTTC
few	TRBV30	.	TRBJ1-2	CAWKNKAGYGYTF	TGTGCCTGGAAAAATAAGGCGGGCTATGGCTACACCTTC
.	TRBV19	.	TRBJ1-5	CASSSRGGINQPQHF	TGTGCCAGTAGTTCGCGGGGTGGGATAAATCAGCCCCAGCATTTT
.	TRBV6-5	TRBD1	TRBJ1-1	CASSYSQGARTEAFF	TGTGCCAGCAGTTACTCACAGGGGGCGCGGACTGAAGCTTTCTTT
.	TRBV6-5	.	TRBJ2-1	CASSGSSYNEQFF	TGTGCCAGCAGCGGGAGCTCCTACAATGAGCAGTTCTTC
.	TRBV28	TRBD2	TRBJ2-1	CASSRRVAGTNEQFF	TGTGCCAGCAGTCGAAGGGTAGCGGGGACCAATGAGCAGTTCTTC
.	TRBV30	TRBD1	TRBJ1-2	CAWVMDRGDYGYTF	TGTGCCTGGGTAATGGACAGGGGAGACTATGGCTACACCTTC
.	TRBV5-1	.	TRBJ2-3	CASSWGSGKDTQYF	TGCGCCAGCAGCTGGGGTTCAGGGAAAGATACGCAGTATTTT
.	TRBV19	TRBD2	TRBJ2-5	CASSSLAGDRETQYF	TGTGCCAGTAGTTCACTAGCGGGAGATCGGGAGACCCAGTACTTC
.	TRBV6-5	.	TRBJ1-5	CASSFRQDSNQPQHF	TGTGCCAGCAGTTTCCGACAGGATAGCAATCAGCCCCAGCATTTT
.	TRBV2	TRBD1	TRBJ2-7	CATTEGQEQYF	TGTGCCACTACCGAGGGACAGGAGCAGTACTTC
few	TRBV14	TRBD2	TRBJ2-3	CASSISGRGTDTQYF	TGTGCCAGCAGCATTAGCGGGAGAGGGACAGATACGCAGTATTTT
few	TRBV2	.	TRBJ1-4	CASSVQGGKEKLFF	TGTGCCAGCAGTGTACAGGGCGGCAAAGAAAAACTGTTTTTT
few	TRBV2	TRBD1	TRBJ1-5	CASRGDRDQPQHF	TGTGCCAGCCGCGGGGACAGGGATCAGCCCCAGCATTTT
few	TRBV10-3	TRBD1	TRBJ2-7	CAISVGQGTEQYF	TGTGCCATCAGTGTGGGACAGGGAACCGAGCAGTACTTC
.	TRBV5-1	.	TRBJ1-4	CASSLNSATNEKLFF	TGCGCCAGCAGCTTGAACAGTGCAACTAATGAAAAACTGTTTTTT
few	TRBV5-1	TRBD2	TRBJ2-7	CASSFLAGVSSYEQYF	TGCGCCAGCAGCTTCCTAGCGGGAGTAAGCTCCTACGAGCAGTACTTC
once	TRBV6-5	TRBD1	TRBJ1-4	CASRAGQVFDEKLFF	TGTGCCAGCAGGGCCGGACAGGTTTTCGATGAAAAACTGTTTTTT
.	TRBV30	TRBD1	TRBJ1-5	CAWSAGTGNQPQHF	TGTGCCTGGAGTGCCGGGACAGGCAATCAGCCCCAGCATTTT
.	TRBV27	.	TRBJ2-2	CASRTILNTGELFF	TGTGCCAGCCGCACTATTTTGAACACCGGGGAGCTGTTTTTT
.	TRBV4-1	.	TRBJ1-4	CASSQNPGSNEKLFF	TGCGCCAGCAGCCAAAATCCAGGGTCCAATGAAAAACTGTTTTTT
.	TRBV11-2	.	TRBJ2-1	CASSLDYGGPNEQFF	TGTGCCAGCAGCTTAGATTACGGGGGGCCCAATGAGCAGTTCTTC
once	TRBV10-2	.	TRBJ2-7	CASRRGASYEQYF	TGCGCCAGCAGGCGAGGAGCATCCTACGAGCAGTACTTC
.	TRBV9	.	TRBJ1-3	CASSTTDSGNTIYF	TGTGCCAGCAGCACAACAGATTCTGGAAACACCATATATTTT
.	TRBV19	.	TRBJ2-1	CASSPQGEDEQFF	TGTGCCAGTAGTCCACAGGGTGAGGATGAGCAGTTCTTC